The next 21 T cell receptor beta chains were all read from a single sample in a study of beta chain features in type 1 diabetes. Study results and limitations: There was a moderate but significant shortening of TCRB CDR3s in all four CD4+ subsets of Type 1 diabetes patients.

Their antigens are not known. TCRB transcripts that were expressed got sequenced, as all of the isolated RNA had been reverse transcribed. Clones were read by immunoSEQ multiplex PCR, and TCRdb kept only the in-frame ones, dropping some. The sample holds about 15,000 clones, around 63% seen once. The specimen sequenced was Tregs from blood. Receptors originate from a man aged 25-40 years with type 1 diabetes.

The V gene is TRBV5-1, the J gene TRBJ2-5; 9 positions agree with TRBD1. The trim removed 3 bases at V and 4 bases at J, leaving 4 bases unmatched. This CDR3 has 14 residues. Looked up from germline, CDR1 is SGHRS and CDR2 is YFSETQ. The CDR3 is CASSSQGAGETQYF. The CDR3 nucleotides read TGCGCCAGCAGCTCACAGGGGGCTGGAGAGACCCAGTACTTC.

This sequence joins TRBV4-2 and TRBJ2-5, with 8 bases lining up with TRBD1. Germline CDR1 is LGHNA and CDR2 is YNFKEQ. The CDR3 totals 15 residues. V lost 2 bases to trimming and J lost 5 bases; unmatched junction nucleotides: 7. CDR3 nucleotides: TGTGCCAGCAGCCAAACGCCCAGGGGGCTTGAGACCCAGTACTTC. Translating it yields CASSQTPRGLETQYF.

The V and J genes are TRBV10-3 and TRBJ1-5; D not resolved. CDR3 length equals 14 residues. V lost 6 bases to trimming and J lost 5 bases, with 14 bases between them. CDR1 ENHRY and CDR2 SYGVKD come from the germline V gene. CDR3: CAISRDPRDQPQHF. The CDR3 DNA reads as TGTGCCATCAGCCGGGATCCCCGGGATCAGCCCCAGCATTTT.

V is TRBV5-1 and J is TRBJ1-5; tentatively, D is TRBD1 (6 bases). Trimming shortened V by 8 bases and J by 3 bases, and 12 bases separated the two germline ends. The CDR3 consists of 13 residues. Germline V gene data show CDR1 as SGHRS and CDR2 as YFSETQ. The CDR3 coding sequence is TGCGCCAGTTCCTGGGACAACAATCAGCCCCAGCATTTT. This translates into CASSWDNNQPQHF.

This chain joins TRBV18 and TRBJ2-1; no definite D call. The V gene's germline CDR1 is KGHSH and CDR2 LQKENI. Trimming removed 3 bases at V and 6 bases at J, with 15 bases between. This CDR3 spans 15 amino acids. The CDR3 DNA is TGTGCCAGCTCACCGATGGAAGGAGCGTTCAATGAGCAGTTCTTC. Protein sequence: CASSPMEGAFNEQFF.

V and J are TRBV2 and TRBJ2-7, with D hard to call. The germline gives CDR1 SNHLY, CDR2 FYNNEI. Trimming cost V 5 bases and J 2 bases, with 4 bases left between them. The CDR3 consists of 11 residues. The CDR3 sequence: CASSSAYEQYF. CDR3 in DNA: TGTGCCAGCAGTTCGGCCTACGAGCAGTACTTC.

This sequence joins TRBV5-1 and TRBJ1-1, with a possible D match to TRBD1 (5 bases). V was shortened by 7 bases and J by 2 bases, with 15 bases between the two germline ends. This CDR3 comprises 14 residues. Germline CDR1 and CDR2: SGHRS and YFSETQ. CDR3 residues: CASGSGTLNTEAFF. The CDR3, as DNA: TGCGCCAGCGGATCCGGGACTTTAAACACTGAAGCTTTCTTT. Full variable domain (remainder filled in from reference TRBV5-1 and TRBJ1-1): KAGVTQTPRYLIKTRGQQVTLSCSPISGHRSVSWYQQTPGQGLQFLFEYFSETQRNKGNFPGRFSGRQFSNSRSEMNVSTLELGDSALYLCASGSGTLNTEAFFGQGTRLTVV.

This chain joins TRBV6-1 and TRBJ2-1, with D perhaps TRBD2 (6 bases). There are 13 residues in the CDR3. The V end lost 6 bases, the J end lost 3 bases, and 9 bases lay between the germline ends. Germline V gives CDR1 MNHNS, CDR2 SASEGT. This CDR3 is CASRSGLYNEQFF. The CDR3 DNA reads as TGTGCCAGCAGATCGGGACTCTACAATGAGCAGTTCTTC.

The chain links TRBV2 to TRBJ2-1, with 7 bases matching TRBD1. This CDR3 is 14 amino acids long. The germline V gene encodes CDR1 SNHLY and CDR2 FYNNEI. With V trimmed by 8 bases and J by 0 bases, 4 bases remained unmatched. CDR3 region: CASQGQVSYNEQFF. In nucleotides, the CDR3 is TGTGCCAGCCAAGGACAGGTCTCCTACAATGAGCAGTTCTTC.

The chain recombines TRBV7-2 with TRBJ2-2; D ambiguous. Germline CDR1 is SGHTA and CDR2 is FQGNSA. Trimming took off 1 base at V and 6 bases at J, with 15 bases between the two ends. The CDR3 contains 16 residues. CDR3 in amino acids: CASSLVPSRIAGELFF. The CDR3 nucleotides read TGTGCCAGCAGCTTAGTCCCCAGCAGGATCGCCGGGGAGCTGTTTTTT.

The J gene is TRBJ1-1, the V gene TRBV10-3; 8 nucleotides align to TRBD1. Germline trimming cut 6 bases from V and 1 base from J; bases unmatched to any gene: 1. Looked up from germline, CDR1 is ENHRY and CDR2 is SYGVKD. The CDR3 length is 13 residues. CDR3 DNA sequence: TGTGCCATCAGGCAGGGGGCGAACACTGAAGCTTTCTTT. Protein product: CAIRQGANTEAFF.

The genes are TRBV7-6 and TRBJ2-2; D gene unclear. This CDR3 has 13 amino acids. Trimming removed 4 bases from V and 7 bases from J, with 10 bases in between. Germline loops: CDR1 SGHVS, CDR2 FNYEAQ. In DNA form, the CDR3 reads TGTGCCAGCAGCTCCCTAGACCGCGGGGAGCTGTTTTTT. Its translation: CASSSLDRGELFF.

The V gene is TRBV27, the J gene TRBJ2-5; D unclear. Germline CDR1 and CDR2: MNHEY and SMNVEV (reference sequence). V lost 6 bases and J 4 bases, leaving 15 bases between the germline ends. This CDR3 has 14 amino acids. The CDR3 protein is CASSSRVDGETQYF. Written as DNA, the CDR3 is TGTGCCAGCAGCTCTAGAGTAGATGGAGAGACCCAGTACTTC.

The rearrangement joins TRBV10-2 to TRBJ1-1, with TRBD1 identical over 10 bases. The germline CDR1 and CDR2 sequences are WSHSY and SAAADI. The length of the CDR3 is 16 residues. Losses at the gene ends were 8 bases for V and 3 bases for J; bases not matched to a gene: 12. In nucleotides, the CDR3 is TGCGCCAGCTCAGGAAGACAGGGGGCTTTTCACACTGAAGCTTTCTTT. The encoded protein is CASSGRQGAFHTEAFF.

This chain uses TRBV7-2 with TRBJ1-1; D is ambiguous. The germline V gene encodes CDR1 SGHTA and CDR2 FQGNSA. The length of the CDR3 is 13 residues. Trimming removed 5 bases at V and 1 base at J, with 8 bases between. CDR3 residues: CASSPGRNTEAFF. In DNA, the CDR3 is TGTGCCAGCAGCCCCGGGAGGAACACTGAAGCTTTCTTT.

The chain recombines TRBV6-1 with TRBJ1-2; 7 bases align to TRBD1. The germline CDR1 and CDR2 sequences are MNHNS and SASEGT. This CDR3 contains 14 residues. V was pared by 1 base and J by 7 bases, with 6 bases of the junction left unmatched. For the CDR3, the DNA is TGTGCCAGCAGTGAAGTTCTGACAGGGAGTGGCTACACCTTC. Its protein product is CASSEVLTGSGYTF.

V and J are TRBV2 and TRBJ2-2; TRBD2 aligns across 8 bases. J lost 4 bases, V lost 7 bases, and 17 bases had no gene match. The germline CDR1 and CDR2 sequences are SNHLY and FYNNEI. This CDR3 comprises 18 residues. The CDR3 is CASTPQLTSVRGTGELFF. Here the CDR3 DNA reads TGTGCCAGCACCCCCCAGTTGACTAGCGTCAGGGGCACCGGGGAGCTGTTTTTT. The whole variable domain, remainder taken from reference TRBV2 and TRBJ2-2, is EPEVTQTPSHQVTQMGQEVILRCVPISNHLYFYWYRQILGQKVEFLVSFYNNEISEKSEIFDDQFSVERPDGSNFTLKIRSTKLEDSAMYFCASTPQLTSVRGTGELFFGEGSRLTVL.

This clone was detected a few times. The CDR3 spells CASSLASGVTDTQYF. The CDR3 nucleotides read TGCGCCAGCAGCTTGGCTAGCGGGGTCACAGATACGCAGTATTTT. The V gene is TRBV5-1, the J gene TRBJ2-3; TRBD2 matches at 9 bases. Germline-derived CDR1 and CDR2 are SGHRS and YFSETQ. V shed 0 bases, J shed 2 bases, and the junction held 1 base outside the gene matches. This CDR3 contains 15 residues.

This clone was picked up a small number of times. The chain employs TRBV11-2 and TRBJ1-3, with D possibly TRBD1 on 5 matching bases. This CDR3 region has 16 residues. Germline CDR1 is SGHAT and CDR2 is FQNNGV. The V gene lost 1 base and the J gene lost 0 bases, with 10 bases spanning the gap. The CDR3 DNA follows: TGTGCCAGCAGCTTAGGGAGGGGTCTCTCTGGAAACACCATATATTTT. Amino acids: CASSLGRGLSGNTIYF.

This sequence joins TRBV5-6 and TRBJ1-4; 9 nucleotides agree with TRBD1. Germline V lookup: CDR1 SGHDT, CDR2 YYEEEE. The V segment lost 4 bases and the J segment 0 bases; nucleotides outside the gene matches: 7. The CDR3 sequence is 17 residues long. CDR3 in amino acids: CASSPGQGLATNEKLFF. In DNA, the CDR3 is TGTGCCAGCAGCCCGGGACAGGGCCTAGCAACTAATGAAAAACTGTTTTTT.

The CDR3 nucleotides are TGTGCCAGCAGCCCCCGGACAGGCTCCTACAATGAGCAGTTCTTC. As protein: CASSPRTGSYNEQFF. This rearrangement joins TRBV9 to TRBJ2-1, with 7 positions matching TRBD1. V was pared by 4 bases and J by 0 bases, with 4 bases of the junction left unmatched. CDR1 and CDR2 (germline): SGDLS, YYNGEE. The CDR3 runs 15 residues.